A single sample gave rise to the 14 T cell receptor beta chains below, sequenced in a study of blood T cell repertoires in COVID-19. TCRdb keeps only in-frame clones here, not all; method: immunoSEQ multiplex PCR. The sample carries roughly 150,000 clones, around 85% recorded once. Sequencing used PBMCs or T cells enriched from blood (not recorded which). All receptors come from a woman in her 40s with acute COVID-19.

This rearrangement joins TRBV4-1 to TRBJ2-7; a weak D match, TRBD1 (6 bases). This CDR3 spans 17 amino acids. Germline CDR1 is MGHRA and CDR2 is YSYEKL. V was pared by 1 base and J by 0 bases, with 16 bases between. The CDR3 DNA is TGCGCCAGCAGCCAAGGGATACAGGGAAAGGTCTCCTACGAGCAGTACTTC. Protein product: CASSQGIQGKVSYEQYF.

This clone is a singleton in its sample. This chain connects TRBV10-3 to TRBJ2-7; the D gene is possibly TRBD1 (5 bases). The germline CDR1 and CDR2 sequences are ENHRY and SYGVKD. The germline V and J ends were trimmed by 10 bases and 7 bases, with 17 bases remaining between them. The CDR3 is 12 residues long. The chain's CDR3 is CATRDSYGEQYV. The CDR3 DNA sequence: TGTGCCACGAGAGACAGTTACGGGGAGCAGTACGTC.

The CDR3 DNA reads as TGTGCCAGCAGTCCCACAGGGGTCCGGGCGCAGTATTTT. It codes for CASSPTGVRAQYF. The chain uses TRBV4-2 and TRBJ2-3; 7 bases are shared with TRBD1. Germline CDR1 reads LGHNA; CDR2 reads YNFKEQ. Trimming took 6 bases from V and 10 from J; bases not matched to a gene: 10. The CDR3 is 13 amino acids.

The chain has TRBV2 and TRBJ2-1; a possible D gene is TRBD1 (6 bases). CDR1 SNHLY and CDR2 FYNNEI come from the germline V gene. V lost 7 bases and J 7 bases, leaving 17 bases between the germline ends. The CDR3 covers 14 residues. For the CDR3, the DNA is TGTGCCAGCACCCCGACGGACAGTTTTAATGAGCAGTTCTTC. Its translation: CASTPTDSFNEQFF.

Comment on this clone: Other DNA sequences within the sample encode an identical CDR3. V is TRBV6-6 and J is TRBJ1-1, with D maybe TRBD1 (5 bases). Trimming left V 0 bases short and J 6 bases short, with 11 bases between. Per germline, CDR1 MNHNY and CDR2 SVGAGI (reference sequence). The CDR3 runs to 14 residues. The CDR3 DNA reads as TGTGCCAGCAGTTACTCGAGAGGAGGGGCTGAAGCTTTCTTT. This codes for CASSYSRGGAEAFF.

This clone came up a few times. The chain has TRBV7-2 and TRBJ2-2, with D possibly TRBD1 on 5 matching bases. The germline V and J ends were trimmed by 8 bases and 1 base, with 14 bases remaining between them. This CDR3 contains 15 residues. The V gene's germline CDR1 is SGHTA and CDR2 FQGNSA. CDR3 loop: CASHPGWQNTGELFF. The CDR3 DNA follows: TGTGCCAGCCACCCAGGGTGGCAGAACACCGGGGAGCTGTTTTTT. Full variable domain (remainder filled in from reference TRBV7-2 and TRBJ2-2): GAGVSQSPSNKVTEKGKDVELRCDPISGHTALYWYRQSLGQGLEFLIYFQGNSAPDKSGLPSDRFSAERTGGSVSTLTIQRTQQEDSAVYLCASHPGWQNTGELFFGEGSRLTVL.

This clone was counted a single time. The chain is built from TRBV5-4 and TRBJ2-3; 12 bases match TRBD2. CDR3 size: 17 residues. Germline V gene sequence: CDR1 SGHNT, CDR2 YYREEE (reference sequence). Trimming took 4 bases from V and 3 from J; bases not matched to a gene: 9. CDR3 loop: CASSDPSGRAGTDTQYF. CDR3 in DNA: TGTGCCAGCAGCGATCCTAGCGGGAGGGCCGGGACAGATACGCAGTATTTT.

The chain uses TRBV7-2 and TRBJ2-1; TRBD2 agrees at 8 bases. CDR1 is SGHTA and CDR2 is FQGNSA in the germline V gene. The junction had 7 bases not matched to a gene; V was cut back by 1 base and J by 8 bases. The CDR3 is made up of 15 amino acids. In nucleotides, the CDR3 is TGTGCCAGCAGCTTAGAGTTAGCGGGGTCAGATGAGCAGTTCTTC. Amino acid sequence: CASSLELAGSDEQFF.

The chain's CDR3 is CASGPTSRASGNTIYF. CDR3 bases: TGTGCTAGTGGGCCGACCTCCAGGGCGTCTGGAAACACCATATATTTT. This chain joins TRBV12-5 and TRBJ1-3; D possibly corresponds to TRBD1 (5 bases). The CDR3 consists of 16 residues. The V gene's germline CDR1 is LGHNT and CDR2 FRNRAP. The V and J ends lost 6 bases and 1 base respectively, with 16 bases between them.

V gene TRBV4-1 combines with J gene TRBJ1-5, with D unresolved. CDR1 MGHRA and CDR2 YSYEKL come from the germline V gene. V was shortened by 0 bases and J by 6 bases, with 15 bases between the two germline ends. The CDR3 covers 16 residues. The CDR3 DNA reads TGCGCCAGCAGCCAAGAAGTCGCGGGTGAGGGTCAGCCCCAGCATTTT. Amino acids: CASSQEVAGEGQPQHF.

This chain uses TRBV21-1 with TRBJ1-2. TRBV21-1 is flagged as a pseudogene. The CDR3 spans 17 residues. CDR3 protein: CASSKTLYSRGDYGYTF. The CDR3 nucleotides are TGTGCCAGCAGCAAAACATTGTATTCTCGGGGAGACTATGGCTACACCTTC.

This chain joins TRBV5-1 and TRBJ1-5; 7 positions agree with TRBD1. V dropped 6 bases and J dropped 6; count of bases not matched to a gene: 12. Germline V CDR1 and CDR2: SGHRS, YFSETQ. CDR3 length: 15 amino acids. The CDR3 coding sequence is TGCGCCAGCATTAGGGGGCGCGGTATAATTCAGCCCCAGCATTTT. This encodes CASIRGRGIIQPQHF.

This sequence joins TRBV5-8 and TRBJ2-1, with 12 bases that match TRBD2. Looked up from germline, CDR1 is SGHTS and CDR2 is YDEGEE. The CDR3 is 17 amino acids. V gave up 2 bases and J gave up 6 bases; unmatched junction bases: 9. CDR3 nucleotides: TGTGCCAGCAGCTTTAGCCTAGCGGGAGGGCCGAGCAATGAGCAGTTCTTC. Amino acids: CASSFSLAGGPSNEQFF.

This chain uses TRBV7-2 with TRBJ2-7, with 9 bases fitting TRBD2. The germline gives CDR1 SGHTA, CDR2 FQGNSA. The ends lost 2 bases at V and 2 bases at J; junction bases unmatched: 1. The CDR3 runs 14 residues. The CDR3 sequence: CASSLLAGPYEQYF. The DNA for the CDR3 is TGTGCCAGCAGCTTACTAGCGGGGCCCTACGAGCAGTACTTC.